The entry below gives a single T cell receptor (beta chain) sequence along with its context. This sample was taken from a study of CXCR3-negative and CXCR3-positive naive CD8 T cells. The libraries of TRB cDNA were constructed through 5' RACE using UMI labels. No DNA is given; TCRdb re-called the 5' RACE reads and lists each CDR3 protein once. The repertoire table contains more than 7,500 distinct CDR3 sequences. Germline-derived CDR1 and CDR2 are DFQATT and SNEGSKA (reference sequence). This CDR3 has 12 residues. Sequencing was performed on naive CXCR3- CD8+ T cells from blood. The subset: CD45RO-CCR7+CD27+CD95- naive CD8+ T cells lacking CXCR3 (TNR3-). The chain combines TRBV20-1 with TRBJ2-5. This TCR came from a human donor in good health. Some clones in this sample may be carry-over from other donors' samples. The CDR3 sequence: CSARDQGETQYF.